The 11 T cell receptor beta chains reported below all come from one sample, sequenced in a study of Ad26.COV2.S vaccination and SARS-CoV-2 variants listed by TCRdb under 2021. Receptor libraries were prepared by the immunoSEQ multiplex PCR assay. TCRdb took this table from immuneACCESS and kept in-frame rearrangements with V and J called. Such tables lack part of the clones; where checked against another copy, unresolved V genes explain under half of the gap, and the rest is unexplained. This sample gives approximately 300,000 clones in total; around 81% of them show up just once. The ten largest account for 2% to 2.5% of the sample. The treatment or condition label corresponds to: 15 to 20 received Ad26.COV2.S at low or high dose, single or two shots; several received placebo; per-sample allocation not given. For vaccine and placebo recipients, the sequenced repertoires came from samples collected on day 63 after the first injection.

The material sequenced was peripheral blood, taken in a trial of Ad26.COV2.S vaccine versus placebo. These receptor sequences come from a person between 18 and 60 years old who received the Ad26.COV2.S COVID-19 vaccine or a placebo.

The V and J genes are TRBV28 and TRBJ1-1; D ambiguous. The CDR3 runs 11 residues. Looked up from germline, CDR1 is MDHEN and CDR2 is SYDVKM. Trimming removed 6 bases from V and 4 bases from J, with 6 bases in between. The CDR3 loop is CASRQITEAFF. The CDR3 DNA sequence: TGTGCCAGCAGACAGATCACTGAAGCTTTCTTT.

This clone has just one count. The V call is TRBV5-1, the J call TRBJ2-7; 7 nucleotides match TRBD2. Losses at the gene ends were 4 bases for V and 3 bases for J; bases not matched to a gene: 13. CDR1 and CDR2 (germline): SGHRS, YFSETQ. The CDR3 length is 16 residues. CDR3 coding DNA: TGCGCCAGCAGCCTGCCACCTCTAGCGGAGGGCTACGAGCAGTACTTC. This encodes CASSLPPLAEGYEQYF.

This sequence joins TRBV19 and TRBJ2-5; 9 positions agree with TRBD2. Germline assignment: CDR1 LNHDA and CDR2 SQIVND (reference sequence). The trim removed 10 bases at V and 4 bases at J, leaving 4 bases unmatched. The CDR3 runs 12 residues. This CDR3 is CATSGGRETQYF. The CDR3, as DNA: TGTGCCACCAGCGGGGGGCGAGAGACCCAGTACTTC.

This clone was counted once. J is TRBJ1-5 and V is TRBV6-5, with 9 bases fitting TRBD1. The CDR3 covers 15 residues. V was clipped by 5 bases and J by 2 bases; unmatched bases: 4. The germline gives CDR1 MNHEY, CDR2 SVGAGI. Here the CDR3 DNA reads TGTGCCAGCAGTACAGGGGGCTGGGGCAATCAGCCCCAGCATTTT. It yields the protein CASSTGGWGNQPQHF.

This chain joins TRBV2 and TRBJ1-2; a weak D match, TRBD1 (5 bases). This CDR3 comprises 13 residues. Trimming left V 7 bases short and J 5 bases short, with 14 bases between. Germline V gene sequence: CDR1 SNHLY, CDR2 FYNNEI. The CDR3 loop is CASTPGTAYGYTF. The CDR3 DNA reads TGTGCCAGCACCCCCGGGACGGCTTATGGCTACACCTTC.

The rearrangement uses TRBV5-1 and TRBJ2-1, with 11 bases identical to TRBD2. The ends lost 9 bases at V and 3 bases at J; junction bases unmatched: 17. This CDR3 comprises 18 residues. Germline V CDR1 and CDR2: SGHRS, YFSETQ. The CDR3 reads CATVAGASGGTFYNEQFF. The CDR3, as DNA: TGCGCCACCGTGGCGGGGGCTAGCGGGGGGACGTTCTACAATGAGCAGTTCTTC. Full variable domain (remainder filled in from reference TRBV5-1 and TRBJ2-1): KAGVTQTPRYLIKTRGQQVTLSCSPISGHRSVSWYQQTPGQGLQFLFEYFSETQRNKGNFPGRFSGRQFSNSRSEMNVSTLELGDSALYLCATVAGASGGTFYNEQFFGPGTRLTVL.

V gene TRBV5-6 combines with J gene TRBJ1-4; D call uncertain. The CDR3 extends over 13 amino acids. Germline V gene lookup returns CDR1 SGHDT and CDR2 YYEEEE. V lost 0 bases and J lost 4, with 4 bases in between. As DNA, the CDR3 is TGTGCCAGCAGCTTGGTCGATAATGAAAAACTGTTTTTT. Protein: CASSLVDNEKLFF.

The chain recombines TRBV27 with TRBJ2-5; 11 bases align to TRBD1. V shed 6 bases, J shed 3 bases, and the junction held 6 bases outside the gene matches. Germline-derived CDR1 and CDR2 are MNHEY and SMNVEV (reference sequence). The length of the CDR3 is 15 residues. CDR3 coding DNA: TGTGCCAGCAGGGTGCCGGGACAGGGGGAAGAGACCCAGTACTTC. This gives the protein CASRVPGQGEETQYF.

The chain combines TRBV7-9 with TRBJ2-7, with D unresolved. The CDR3 runs to 13 residues. The V gene's germline CDR1 is SEHNR and CDR2 FQNEAQ (reference sequence). Trimming pared 1 base from V and 7 bases from J, leaving 11 bases between. Here the CDR3 DNA reads TGTGCCAGCAGCTTAGACGCCCAACCGGAGCAGTACTTC. This encodes CASSLDAQPEQYF.

There are many counts of this clone. J is TRBJ1-6 and V is TRBV5-1; TRBD1 might be the D (6 bases). This CDR3 comprises 15 residues. The germline V gene encodes CDR1 SGHRS and CDR2 YFSETQ. Trimming pared 0 bases from V and 7 bases from J, leaving 11 bases between. The chain's CDR3 is CASSLGQESNSPLHF. In DNA, the CDR3 is TGCGCCAGCAGCTTGGGACAGGAGTCCAATTCACCCCTCCACTTT.

V and J are TRBV4-1 and TRBJ1-6; tentatively, D is TRBD1 (5 bases). Germline CDR1 and CDR2: MGHRA and YSYEKL. V was shortened by 0 bases and J by 14 bases, with 17 bases between the two germline ends. This CDR3 is 15 amino acids long. CDR3 sequence (DNA): TGCGCCAGCAGCCAAGATCCAGGGTCAGGGAGGACCCTCCACTTT. Translated: CASSQDPGSGRTLHF.